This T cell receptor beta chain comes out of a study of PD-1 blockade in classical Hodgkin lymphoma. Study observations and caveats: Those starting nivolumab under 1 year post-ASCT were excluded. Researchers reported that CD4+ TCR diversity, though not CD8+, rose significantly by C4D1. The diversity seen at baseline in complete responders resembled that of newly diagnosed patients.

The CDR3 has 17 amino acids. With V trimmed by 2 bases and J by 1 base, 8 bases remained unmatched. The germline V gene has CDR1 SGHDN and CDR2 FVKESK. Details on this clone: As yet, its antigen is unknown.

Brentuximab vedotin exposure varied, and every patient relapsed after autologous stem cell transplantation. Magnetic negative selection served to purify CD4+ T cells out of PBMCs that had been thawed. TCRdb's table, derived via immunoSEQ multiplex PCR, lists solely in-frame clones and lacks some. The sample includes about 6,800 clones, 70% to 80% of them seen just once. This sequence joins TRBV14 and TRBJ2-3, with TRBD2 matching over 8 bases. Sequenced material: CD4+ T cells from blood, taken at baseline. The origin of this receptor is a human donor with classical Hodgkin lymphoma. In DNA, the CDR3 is TGTGCCAGCAGCCAATTATATGAACTAGCGGGCACAGATACGCAGTATTTT. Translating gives CASSQLYELAGTDTQYF.